This TCR beta chain was documented in a study of CD8 T cells in ankylosing spondylitis. Study conclusions and caveats: It appeared that ankylosing spondylitis blood was characterized by a TCR beta motif of under ten highly homologous variants.

This clonotype was observed at least ten times. The antigen is unknown. Each CDR3 protein gets one entry after TCRdb re-called the 5' RACE reads with MiXCR. The sample includes about 800,000 distinct CDR3 sequences, approximately 12% of them seen just once. V was pared by 1 base and J by 7 bases, with 9 bases of the junction left unmatched. Germline lookup yields CDR1 MNHEY and CDR2 SVGAGI. This CDR3 has 16 amino acids. The chain uses TRBV6-5 and TRBJ2-1; 8 nucleotides line up with TRBD2. Sample: blood, either unsorted or a sorted T cell fraction (not recorded which). The source is a male donor with ankylosing spondylitis. The CDR3 coding sequence is TGTGCCAGCAGTTACTTGGGGAGCGGGAGTGAAAATGAGCAGTTCTTC. Its translation is CASSYLGSGSENEQFF.